The 21 T cell receptor beta chains listed next were all sequenced from one sample in a study of blood T cells in healthy people across ages. A second roughly 6 to 12 cycle PCR used barcoded and J-beta primers. TCRdb fed the 5' RACE reads into MiXCR, producing one record per CDR3 protein. The profile shows about 760,000 distinct CDR3 sequences, just over 55% of them singletons. Sequenced material: blood. The origin of the receptors is a man aged 35 to 55 in good health.

The chain has TRBV11-2 and TRBJ2-7; 9 bases align to TRBD2. Germline CDR1 is SGHAT and CDR2 is FQNNGV. CDR3 length equals 19 residues. V lost 5 bases, J lost 1 base, and 18 bases stayed unmatched. CDR3 DNA: TGTGCCAGCAGCGCGACTGGCGGGAGGGCCGGGTTCCATTCCTACGAGCAGTACTTC. Amino acids: CASSATGGRAGFHSYEQYF.

This clonotype was seen a few times. This sequence joins TRBV7-8 and TRBJ2-1; D is unresolved. V was pared by 5 bases and J by 7 bases, with 6 bases between. There are 11 residues in the CDR3. Germline V gives CDR1 SGHVS, CDR2 FQNEAQ. CDR3 DNA: TGTGCCAGCAGCGACTGGAATGAGCAGTTCTTC. Encoded protein: CASSDWNEQFF.

The chain recombines TRBV29-1 with TRBJ2-3; TRBD2 is a possible D gene (6 bases). The V gene's germline CDR1 is SQVTM and CDR2 ANQGSEA. V was cut by 8 bases and J by 0 bases, with 18 bases left in between. The CDR3 totals 15 residues. The CDR3 DNA reads TGCAGCATCCCTTCGACGGGGACTAGCACAGATACGCAGTATTTT. Translated, it gives CSIPSTGTSTDTQYF.

This clonotype was observed once. The gene calls are TRBV7-3 and TRBJ1-2; D remains ambiguous. Germline V gene sequence: CDR1 SGHTA, CDR2 FQGTGA. This CDR3 spans 12 amino acids. V shed 5 bases and J shed 9 bases, with 13 bases lying between them. CDR3 residues: CASSLDQASYTF. In DNA form, the CDR3 reads TGTGCCAGCAGCCTTGATCAGGCCAGCTACACCTTC. Together with reference TRBV7-3 and TRBJ1-2, the CDR3 gives the full variable domain: GAGVSQTPSNKVTEKGKYVELRCDPISGHTALYWYRQSLGQGPEFLIYFQGTGAADDSGLPNDRFFAVRPEGSVSTLKIQRTERGDSAVYLCASSLDQASYTFGSGTRLTVV.

The CDR3 DNA follows: TGTGCCAGCCAGGGGGACCCCTACAATGAGCAGTTCTTC. Amino acid sequence: CASQGDPYNEQFF. The J gene is TRBJ2-1, the V gene TRBV2, with TRBD1 matching over 7 bases. There are 13 residues in the CDR3. V gave up 8 bases and J gave up 2 bases; unmatched junction bases: 3. Germline V CDR1 and CDR2: SNHLY, FYNNEI.

There are a few counts of this clonotype. The J gene is TRBJ1-2, the V gene TRBV24-1, with 9 bases identical to TRBD1. Germline V gene sequence: CDR1 KGHDR, CDR2 SFDVKD. With V trimmed by 8 bases and J by 3 bases, 9 bases remained unmatched. CDR3 length: 15 amino acids. CDR3 region: CATKATGGLDYGYTF. CDR3 DNA sequence: TGTGCCACCAAAGCGACAGGGGGACTTGACTATGGCTACACCTTC.

The CDR3: CASSLEGWLVSEQYF. In DNA form, the CDR3 reads TGTGCCAGCAGTTTAGAGGGCTGGCTGGTCTCCGAGCAGTACTTC. The chain carries TRBV27 and TRBJ2-7, with D perhaps TRBD2 (5 bases). The CDR3 totals 15 residues. Germline CDR1 is MNHEY and CDR2 is SMNVEV (reference sequence). The V end was cut by 2 bases, the J end by 6 bases, with 17 bases between.

This clonotype was seen only a few times. The V gene is TRBV13, the J gene TRBJ1-4; 7 positions match TRBD1. The CDR3 loop spans 15 amino acids. J lost 8 bases, V lost 5 bases, and 11 bases had no gene match. Germline lookup yields CDR1 PRHDT and CDR2 FYEKMQ (reference sequence). CDR3 amino acids: CASSLRQGWGEKLFF. The CDR3 nucleotides are TGTGCCAGCAGCCTTCGACAGGGCTGGGGAGAAAAACTGTTTTTT.

This clonotype was picked up a small number of times. The rearrangement joins TRBV9 to TRBJ2-7; the match to TRBD2 covers 7 bases. This CDR3 comprises 14 residues. The V segment lost 3 bases and the J segment 2 bases; nucleotides outside the gene matches: 5. CDR1 SGDLS and CDR2 YYNGEE come from the germline V gene. The CDR3 loop reads CASSASGTTYEQYF. The CDR3 DNA reads as TGTGCCAGCAGCGCCAGCGGGACCACCTACGAGCAGTACTTC.

The chain carries TRBV2 and TRBJ2-7, with D perhaps TRBD2 (5 bases). The length of the CDR3 is 13 residues. Germline-derived CDR1 and CDR2 are SNHLY and FYNNEI. Deletions cut 8 bases from V and 3 bases from J, with 14 bases between. The chain's CDR3 is CASSWTLDYEQYF. CDR3 DNA: TGTGCCAGCTCCTGGACTTTGGACTACGAGCAGTACTTC.

The CDR3 bases are TGTGCCAGCACCATGGGGTCGGAAAAACTGTTTTTT. Amino acid sequence: CASTMGSEKLFF. J is TRBJ1-4 and V is TRBV28; D remains unclear. Deletions cut 7 bases from V and 8 bases from J, with 11 bases between. The CDR3 has 12 residues. Germline V gene data show CDR1 as MDHEN and CDR2 as SYDVKM.

The chain carries TRBV7-2 and TRBJ1-1, with D perhaps matching TRBD1 (6 bases). Germline CDR1 SGHTA, CDR2 FQGNSA. With 5 bases removed from V and 3 bases from J, the gap between germline ends came to 22 bases. This CDR3 region has 17 residues. CDR3: CASSPRGAGRADTEAFF. For the CDR3, the DNA is TGTGCCAGCAGCCCCCGGGGGGCAGGGCGCGCGGACACTGAAGCTTTCTTT.

V usage is TRBV20-1 and J usage is TRBJ2-3; weak D call: TRBD2 (6 bases). Trimming removed 5 bases at V and 0 bases at J, with 18 bases between. Germline CDR1 and CDR2: DFQATT and SNEGSKA (reference sequence). This CDR3 is 16 amino acids long. The CDR3 reads CSAPAGLAISTDTQYF. The CDR3 DNA reads TGCAGTGCTCCCGCGGGCCTAGCGATTAGCACAGATACGCAGTATTTT.

This sequence joins TRBV27 and TRBJ2-7; no clear D. Trimming cost V 3 bases and J 4 bases, with 13 bases left between them. CDR1 and CDR2 from the germline V gene are MNHEY and SMNVEV (reference sequence). This CDR3 has 14 amino acids. This chain's CDR3 is CASSFFSKQYEQYF. CDR3 in DNA: TGTGCCAGCAGTTTTTTTTCCAAACAATACGAGCAGTACTTC.

A single count supports this clonotype. The chain carries TRBV28 and TRBJ1-6; D is undetermined. V was pared by 5 bases and J by 6 bases, with 11 bases between. The CDR3 covers 14 residues. The germline V gene encodes CDR1 MDHEN and CDR2 SYDVKM. The CDR3 DNA is TGTGCCAGCAGTGCCCGGGTCCTTAATTCACCCCTCCACTTT. This codes for CASSARVLNSPLHF.

V is TRBV29-1 and J is TRBJ2-1, with no clear D. Per the germline V gene, CDR1 is SQVTM and CDR2 is ANQGSEA. The CDR3 is made up of 14 amino acids. V was shortened by 6 bases and J by 0 bases, with 12 bases between the two germline ends. This chain's CDR3 is CSVSRTSSYNEQFF. The CDR3 region has the DNA TGCAGCGTAAGCAGGACCAGCTCCTACAATGAGCAGTTCTTC.

This clonotype was seen a handful of times. V and J are TRBV7-2 and TRBJ2-7; tentative D call: TRBD2 (6 bases). Germline V gives CDR1 SGHTA, CDR2 FQGNSA. The CDR3 loop spans 16 amino acids. Trimming left V 5 bases short and J 5 bases short, with 22 bases between. Written as DNA, the CDR3 is TGTGCCAGCAGCCGGGGGAGACAGTCGAAGGTCCACGAGCAGTACTTC. Amino acid sequence: CASSRGRQSKVHEQYF.

The genes are TRBV11-2 and TRBJ2-3; 10 bases are a match to TRBD2. CDR3 length: 18 amino acids. V was clipped by 0 bases and J by 2 bases; unmatched bases: 8. From germline, CDR1 is SGHAT and CDR2 FQNNGV. The CDR3 loop is CASSLDQRSGRATDTQYF. CDR3 sequence (DNA): TGTGCCAGCAGCTTAGATCAGAGGAGCGGGAGGGCCACAGATACGCAGTATTTT. Complete variable domain (other parts from reference TRBV11-2 and TRBJ2-3): EAGVAQSPRYKIIEKRQSVAFWCNPISGHATLYWYQQILGQGPKLLIQFQNNGVVDDSQLPKDRFSAERLKGVDSTLKIQPAKLEDSAVYLCASSLDQRSGRATDTQYFGPGTRLTVL.

The V gene is TRBV4-2, the J gene TRBJ1-4; D remains unclear. The V and J ends lost 0 bases and 8 bases respectively, with 7 bases between them. CDR1 is LGHNA, CDR2 YNFKEQ, per germline. The CDR3 spans 13 residues. As DNA, the CDR3 is TGTGCCAGCAGCCAAGAGGGAGTGGAAAAACTGTTTTTT. It yields the protein CASSQEGVEKLFF.

The chain uses TRBV6-1 and TRBJ2-7; 7 nucleotides line up with TRBD1. The CDR3 has 14 amino acids. The germline V gene has CDR1 MNHNS and CDR2 SASEGT. Trimming took 6 bases from V and 1 from J; bases not matched to a gene: 6. The chain's CDR3 is CASSTGANSYEQYF. CDR3 in DNA: TGTGCCAGCAGCACAGGGGCTAATTCCTACGAGCAGTACTTC.

The CDR3 sequence: CASSQDRGLGGTPTYEQYF. The CDR3 DNA follows: TGTGCCAGCAGCCAAGATCGTGGATTGGGTGGCACCCCAACTTACGAGCAGTACTTC. The V call is TRBV14, the J call TRBJ2-4; D is unclear. The J call is in doubt because the DNA end fits TRBJ2-7 better. Germline loops: CDR1 SGHDN, CDR2 FVKESK. The CDR3 has 19 residues.